This T cell receptor beta chain comes out of a study of T cells after yellow fever vaccination. General study findings and limits: Most primary-vaccination clones reappeared after the booster (approximately 95% CD4, approximately 88% CD8). From the bulk population, abundant clonotypes could contaminate and appear within FACS-sorted repertoires.

CDR3 length equals 13 residues. Trimming pared 5 bases from V and 6 bases from J, leaving 14 bases between. Per germline, CDR1 SGHTA and CDR2 FQGNSA. MiXCR, run by TCRdb on the 5' RACE reads, gives a single entry per CDR3 protein. The data hold about 310,000 distinct CDR3 sequences, with approximately 3.9% observed a single time. There are many counts of this clonotype. Its antigen is unknown. This receptor was obtained from a young man who received the YFV17D yellow fever vaccine. The chain couples TRBV7-2 to TRBJ2-7; no clear D. The sample in question was PBMCs, obtained on the day of the yellow fever booster vaccination. The CDR3 nucleotides are TGTGCCAGCAGCCAAGATCCGGAATCCGAGCAGTACTTC. Translated: CASSQDPESEQYF.